The next 15 T cell receptor beta chains were all read from a single sample in a study of T-cell reconstitution after alpha-beta-depleted transplantation in children. Unique molecular identifiers featured in how the TCRbeta library was prepared. TCRdb fed the PCR reads into MiXCR, producing one record per CDR3 protein. The sample has some 280,000 distinct CDR3 sequences; around 9.6% are singletons. The sequencing used PBMCs from the stem cell graft donor, collected from the stem cell graft. The receptors were gathered from a human donor who donated a stem cell graft to a child with SCID.

J is TRBJ2-5 and V is TRBV25-1, with a possible D match to TRBD1 (5 bases). Trimming shortened V by 3 bases and J by 1 base, and 9 bases separated the two germline ends. The CDR3 length is 14 residues. Germline CDR1 reads MGHDK; CDR2 reads SYGVNS. The CDR3 DNA is TGTGCCAGCAGTGAGGGGCAGGCCCAAGAGACCCAGTACTTC. Protein: CASSEGQAQETQYF. The whole variable domain, remainder taken from reference TRBV25-1 and TRBJ2-5, is EADIYQTPRYLVIGTGKKITLECSQTMGHDKMYWYQQDPGMELHLIHYSYGVNSTEKGDLSSESTVSRIRTEHFPLTLESARPSHTSQYLCASSEGQAQETQYFGPGTRLLVL.

The gene calls are TRBV25-1 and TRBJ2-3; D may be TRBD2 (6 bases). The CDR3 is 15 amino acids. Looked up from germline, CDR1 is MGHDK and CDR2 is SYGVNS. Trimming removed 6 bases from V and 6 bases from J, with 19 bases in between. The CDR3 region is CASRLGGVSGDTQYF. CDR3 nucleotide sequence: TGTGCCAGCAGATTGGGCGGGGTCTCTGGGGATACGCAGTATTTT.

This clonotype was counted only a few times. The chain is built from TRBV6-1 and TRBJ2-5; 10 bases agree with TRBD1. Germline CDR1 reads MNHNS; CDR2 reads SASEGT. The CDR3 covers 13 residues. V shed 4 bases, J shed 4 bases, and the junction held 0 bases outside the gene matches. For the CDR3, the DNA is TGTGCCAGCAGTGGGACAGGGGGAGAGACCCAGTACTTC. It specifies CASSGTGGETQYF.

This clonotype was observed a few times. CDR3 coding DNA: TGCAGTGCTAGAGAGTTAAGCTCTGGAGCTTTCTTT. Amino acids: CSARELSSGAFF. The V and J genes are TRBV20-1 and TRBJ1-1; D is uncertain. Germline loops: CDR1 DFQATT, CDR2 SNEGSKA (reference sequence). V dropped 0 bases and J dropped 10 bases, with 12 bases sitting between them. This CDR3 has 12 amino acids.

This clonotype has more than one count but fewer than ten. This sequence joins TRBV5-1 and TRBJ2-1, with D unresolved. Trimming cost V 4 bases and J 6 bases, with 23 bases left between them. Per germline, CDR1 SGHRS and CDR2 YFSETQ. The CDR3 loop spans 17 amino acids. The CDR3, as DNA: TGCGCCAGCAGCCCCCGCCCCGGGTCCCCCAGGCGCAATGAGCAGTTCTTC. This gives the protein CASSPRPGSPRRNEQFF. The full variable domain, with the rest looked up from reference TRBV5-1 and TRBJ2-1, is KAGVTQTPRYLIKTRGQQVTLSCSPISGHRSVSWYQQTPGQGLQFLFEYFSETQRNKGNFPGRFSGRQFSNSRSEMNVSTLELGDSALYLCASSPRPGSPRRNEQFFGPGTRLTVL.

This clonotype was counted a few times. The genes are TRBV29-1 and TRBJ2-7; TRBD1 is a possible D gene (5 bases). CDR3 length: 13 amino acids. The V gene's germline CDR1 is SQVTM and CDR2 ANQGSEA. Trimming left V 3 bases short and J 1 base short, with 10 bases between. Here the CDR3 reads CSVETAFSYEQYF. CDR3 in DNA: TGCAGCGTTGAGACAGCCTTTTCCTACGAGCAGTACTTC.

This clonotype has only a few counts. The chain has TRBV12-3 or TRBV12-4 and TRBJ1-4, with TRBD1 matching over 7 bases. This CDR3 has 16 amino acids. Trimming at V came to 6 bases and at J to 4 bases, leaving 11 bases not matched to a gene. The CDR3 DNA reads TGTGCCAGCAGCCCGGGACAGTCCTCTGGTAATGAAAAACTGTTTTTT. This gives the protein CASSPGQSSGNEKLFF.

The chain combines TRBV4-2 with TRBJ2-1, with 10 bases lining up with TRBD2. This CDR3 has 17 amino acids. The trim removed 4 bases at V and 8 bases at J, leaving 14 bases unmatched. Germline V lookup: CDR1 LGHNA, CDR2 YNFKEQ. This CDR3 reads CASSPHGAGGLKDEQFF. The DNA of the CDR3 is TGTGCCAGCAGCCCACACGGAGCGGGGGGGCTAAAAGATGAGCAGTTCTTC.

The chain employs TRBV7-9 and TRBJ2-6; TRBD2 might be the D (5 bases). Trimming removed 5 bases at V and 2 bases at J, with 16 bases between. CDR1 and CDR2 (germline): SEHNR, FQNEAQ (reference sequence). This CDR3 comprises 17 residues. The CDR3 reads CASSPRVLGTGANVLTF. The CDR3 DNA reads as TGTGCCAGCAGCCCGCGGGTTCTGGGTACTGGGGCCAACGTCCTGACTTTC.

The chain links TRBV6-1 to TRBJ2-6, with 8 nucleotides matching TRBD1. Trimming removed 6 bases from V and 2 bases from J; junction bases left unmatched: 6. The CDR3 runs to 16 residues. Looked up from germline, CDR1 is MNHNS and CDR2 is SASEGT. This CDR3 is CASRDREATGANVLTF. In DNA, the CDR3 is TGTGCCAGCAGGGACAGGGAAGCTACTGGGGCCAACGTCCTGACTTTC.

Many counts were recorded for this clonotype. V is TRBV6-1 and J is TRBJ2-7, with 7 bases that match TRBD1. Germline V gene data show CDR1 as MNHNS and CDR2 as SASEGT. J lost 1 base, V lost 3 bases, and 6 bases had no gene match. The CDR3 contains 15 residues. The CDR3 protein is CASSETGLESYEQYF. The CDR3, as DNA: TGTGCCAGCAGTGAGACAGGGTTAGAGTCCTACGAGCAGTACTTC.

This clonotype was recorded at least ten times. CDR3 coding DNA: TGTGCCAGCTCAAAGACTAGCGGGGGGGCATACAATGAGCAGTTCTTC. Translated, it gives CASSKTSGGAYNEQFF. This chain joins TRBV5-4 and TRBJ2-1; 14 nucleotides match TRBD2. Germline loops: CDR1 SGHNT, CDR2 YYREEE (reference sequence). Trimming took 7 bases from V and 4 from J; bases not matched to a gene: 7. This CDR3 region has 16 residues.

This chain uses TRBV12-3 or TRBV12-4 with TRBJ2-7; D might be TRBD2 (6 bases). Trimming stripped 4 bases from V and 3 bases from J, with 13 bases between. This CDR3 comprises 14 residues. The CDR3 DNA reads as TGTGCCAGCAGTTCCCTGTCTAGCGTCTACGAGCAGTACTTC. Translation gives CASSSLSSVYEQYF.

This chain's CDR3 is CASTAAVTGELFF. The CDR3 region has the DNA TGTGCCAGCACCGCAGCAGTCACCGGGGAGCTGTTTTTT. The V call is TRBV9, the J call TRBJ2-2; no clear D. Germline CDR1 and CDR2: SGDLS and YYNGEE. This CDR3 has 13 residues. V lost 6 bases, J lost 4 bases, and 10 bases lay in between.

This clonotype was picked up many times. The chain has TRBV24-1 and TRBJ2-1, with 10 bases matching TRBD2. The CDR3 spans 17 residues. Germline CDR1 reads KGHDR; CDR2 reads SFDVKD. Trimming at V came to 5 bases and at J to 0 bases, leaving 6 bases not matched to a gene. The CDR3 DNA follows: TGTGCCACCAGTGGAGCGGGGGGGCCGTCCTCCTACAATGAGCAGTTCTTC. It is translated as CATSGAGGPSSYNEQFF.